Below, 13 T cell receptor beta chains from the same sample are listed, as sequenced in a study of Ad26.COV2.S vaccination and SARS-CoV-2 variants. Sequencing used immunoSEQ multiplex PCR; TCRdb keeps in-frame clones, though not all of them. This table has 350,000 to 450,000 clones, approximately 90% appearing once. Described treatment: about 20 received Ad26.COV2.S at low or high dose, single or two shots; five or six received placebo; per-sample allocation not given. The samples date from day 63 after the first vaccine or placebo injection. The sample was peripheral blood, taken in a trial of Ad26.COV2.S vaccine versus placebo. These receptors were collected from a person aged 18-60 years who received the Ad26.COV2.S COVID-19 vaccine or a placebo.

The CDR3 sequence: CASRGGANVLTF. In nucleotides, the CDR3 is TGTGCCAGCAGGGGTGGGGCCAACGTCCTGACTTTC. The V call is TRBV9, the J call TRBJ2-6; D is ambiguous. The ends were cut back, 5 bases at V and 3 bases at J, with 3 bases in the middle. The germline V gene encodes CDR1 SGDLS and CDR2 YYNGEE. The CDR3 sequence is 12 residues long.

There are a few counts of this clone. The rearrangement uses TRBV7-9 and TRBJ1-6; D is unresolved. CDR1 and CDR2 (germline): SEHNR, FQNEAQ (reference sequence). The CDR3 is 16 residues long. The V gene lost 4 bases and the J gene lost 8 bases, with 18 bases spanning the gap. CDR3 in DNA: TGTGCCAGCAGCTCCCTCGATTGGGGTTGGGATTCACCCCTCCACTTT. It is translated as CASSSLDWGWDSPLHF. The full variable domain, completed using reference TRBV7-9 and TRBJ1-6, is DTGVSQNPRHKITKRGQNVTFRCDPISEHNRLYWYRQTLGQGPEFLTYFQNEAQLEKSRLLSDRFSAERPKGSFSTLEIQRTEQGDSAMYLCASSSLDWGWDSPLHFGNGTRLTVT.

V gene TRBV28 combines with J gene TRBJ2-6; possible D gene TRBD2, 5 bases. V lost 6 bases to trimming and J lost 0 bases, with 12 bases between them. Looked up from germline, CDR1 is MDHEN and CDR2 is SYDVKM. The CDR3 covers 16 residues. Here the CDR3 reads CASSWRRNSGANVLTF. The CDR3 DNA reads as TGTGCCAGCAGCTGGAGGAGGAACTCTGGGGCCAACGTCCTGACTTTC.

The rearrangement joins TRBV10-3 to TRBJ2-5, with a possible D match to TRBD1 (6 bases). Germline-derived CDR1 and CDR2 are ENHRY and SYGVKD. This CDR3 is 12 amino acids long. V was pared by 4 bases and J by 3 bases, with 6 bases between. The CDR3 region has the DNA TGTGCCATCAGTGCAGGGGAAGAGACCCAGTACTTC. It encodes CAISAGEETQYF.

This clone has only a few counts. V gene TRBV6-4 combines with J gene TRBJ2-1; D possibly corresponds to TRBD2 (5 bases). V dropped 0 bases and J dropped 4 bases, with 13 bases sitting between them. CDR1 and CDR2 from the germline V gene are MRHNA and SNTAGT. CDR3 length equals 16 residues. As DNA, the CDR3 is TGTGCCAGCAGTGACTCGAACCTAGCCCCGTACAATGAGCAGTTCTTC. Translation gives CASSDSNLAPYNEQFF.

CDR3 nucleotide sequence: TGTGCCAGCAGCCAAGACGCTCCCTCTGGAAACACCATATATTTT. Its translation is CASSQDAPSGNTIYF. The rearrangement links TRBV3-1 (or the pseudogene TRBV3-2) to TRBJ1-3; D gene unclear. Between the trimmed V and J ends, which lost 0 bases and 0 bases, there was a span of 6 bases. This CDR3 spans 15 amino acids. Germline loops: CDR1 LGHDT, CDR2 YNNKEL (reference sequence).

This chain joins TRBV19 and TRBJ2-7; D tentatively fits TRBD1 or TRBD2 (5 bases each). CDR3 length: 13 amino acids. The germline V and J ends were trimmed by 3 bases and 7 bases, with 13 bases remaining between them. Germline lookup yields CDR1 LNHDA and CDR2 SQIVND (reference sequence). The CDR3 nucleotides are TGTGCCAGTAGTATGGGACCTTCAGGGGAGCAGTACTTC. Translation gives CASSMGPSGEQYF.

The V and J genes are TRBV7-9 and TRBJ1-2, with D uncertain. CDR3 length: 14 residues. Trimming pared 3 bases from V and 8 bases from J, leaving 16 bases between. CDR1 and CDR2 (germline): SEHNR, FQNEAQ (reference sequence). DNA of the CDR3: TGTGCCAGCAGCTTTGATCCACTAAGGACCGGCTACACCTTC. Protein sequence: CASSFDPLRTGYTF. Using reference TRBV7-9 and TRBJ1-2 for the parts outside the CDR3, the full variable domain is DTGVSQNPRHKITKRGQNVTFRCDPISEHNRLYWYRQTLGQGPEFLTYFQNEAQLEKSRLLSDRFSAERPKGSFSTLEIQRTEQGDSAMYLCASSFDPLRTGYTFGSGTRLTVV.

The chain joins TRBV7-9 to TRBJ1-1; 7 nucleotides agree with TRBD1. The CDR3 is 16 residues long. The germline gives CDR1 SEHNR, CDR2 FQNEAQ (reference sequence). V lost 5 bases to trimming and J lost 3 bases; unmatched junction nucleotides: 12. CDR3 protein: CASSPKQTGVYTEAFF. DNA of the CDR3: TGTGCCAGCAGCCCTAAACAAACAGGGGTTTACACTGAAGCTTTCTTT. Full variable domain (missing parts from reference TRBV7-9 and TRBJ1-1): DTGVSQNPRHKITKRGQNVTFRCDPISEHNRLYWYRQTLGQGPEFLTYFQNEAQLEKSRLLSDRFSAERPKGSFSTLEIQRTEQGDSAMYLCASSPKQTGVYTEAFFGQGTRLTVV.

The V call is TRBV24-1, the J call TRBJ1-2; 9 nucleotides align to TRBD1. The CDR3 has 13 residues. The trim removed 4 bases at V and 7 bases at J, leaving 3 bases unmatched. From germline, CDR1 is KGHDR and CDR2 SFDVKD. Here the CDR3 DNA reads TGTGCCACCAGTGAGGGGACAGGGCTTGGCTACACCTTC. It encodes CATSEGTGLGYTF.

The gene calls are TRBV7-8 and TRBJ2-2; D gene unclear. Germline V gene sequence: CDR1 SGHVS, CDR2 FQNEAQ. The CDR3 spans 13 residues. Deletions cut 1 base from V and 4 bases from J, with 4 bases between. Written as DNA, the CDR3 is TGTGCCAGCAGCTTAGGGCCCACCGGGGAGCTGTTTTTT. It specifies CASSLGPTGELFF. The complete variable domain, with remaining parts taken from reference TRBV7-8 and TRBJ2-2, reads GAGVSQSPRYKVAKRGQDVALRCDPISGHVSLFWYQQALGQGPEFLTYFQNEAQLDKSGLPSDRFFAERPEGSVSTLKIQRTQQEDSAVYLCASSLGPTGELFFGEGSRLTVL.

CDR3 bases: TGTGCCATCTCACCTAGGGGGAACACCGGGGAGCTGTTTTTT. Protein: CAISPRGNTGELFF. The chain couples TRBV6-6 to TRBJ2-2, with TRBD1 as a possible D gene (5 bases). Germline V gene lookup returns CDR1 MNHNY and CDR2 SVGAGI (reference sequence). Trimming took off 10 bases at V and 1 base at J, with 13 bases between the two ends. This CDR3 has 14 amino acids.

This rearrangement joins TRBV10-2 to TRBJ2-1; 9 nucleotides agree with TRBD2. CDR3 length: 20 amino acids. After removal of 5 bases from V and 2 bases from J, the junction contained 19 bases not matched to a gene. CDR1 and CDR2 from the germline V gene are WSHSY and SAAADI. The chain's CDR3 is CASSPLSAGGLRNPYNEQFF. CDR3 nucleotides: TGCGCCAGCAGTCCGCTATCAGCGGGGGGCCTTCGGAACCCCTACAATGAGCAGTTCTTC.